This T cell receptor (beta chain) was observed in a study of beta chain features in type 1 diabetes. Study outcomes and limitations: Among all four CD4+ subsets, Type 1 diabetes patients had TCRB CDR3s that were moderately but significantly shorter. At VDJ recombination sites, type 1 diabetes patients had fewer insertions and more deleted nucleotides. The naive, central memory and Treg TCRB repertoires showed an apparent similarity that was greater among patients than among healthy donors.

Every isolated RNA sample was fully reverse transcribed, so sequencing captured expressed TCRB transcripts. The table came from immunoSEQ multiplex PCR; TCRdb's copy has only in-frame clones and leaves some out. The sample yields 630,000 or so clones, about 14% seen once. A heparinised blood draw that averaged approximately 110 mL was obtained once from each donor. Stem cell-like memory, regulatory, central memory and naive CD4+ cells were sorted via CD45RO/CCR7/CD25/CD127/CD95/CD27. A few counts support this clone. Its antigen is undetermined. Germline V gives CDR1 KGHSH, CDR2 LQKENI. This CDR3 has 16 residues. Trimming shortened V by 6 bases and J by 4 bases, and 19 bases separated the two germline ends.

The sequenced sample was naive CD4+ T cells from blood. This receptor was obtained from a man aged 18 to 30 with type 1 diabetes. The J gene is TRBJ2-1, the V gene TRBV18; tentative D call: TRBD2 (6 bases). The CDR3 nucleotides are TGTGCCAGCTCCCCTGCGGCTAGCGCACTTTACAATGAGCAGTTCTTC. It translates to CASSPAASALYNEQFF.